This TCR beta chain stems from a study of cytomegalovirus exposure and HLA in healthy donors. Study in general: Of about 390 genotyped donors, around 80% grouped in the Caucasian-associated ancestry cluster.

The V and J ends lost 4 bases and 0 bases respectively, with 10 bases between them. Germline lookup yields CDR1 SNHLY and CDR2 FYNNEI. This CDR3 has 15 residues. Notes on this clone: The antigen is undetermined.

60 Vbeta and 13 Jbeta primers were used in PCR. As originally analysed: Later work found about 80 million unique TCR beta chains, with approximately 12 million shared. Data came from immunoSEQ multiplex PCR; TCRdb stores just in-frame clones and leaves some out. The V and J calls and the clone size are those of that table, but D and trimming were determined from the DNA. The table lists about 91,000 clones, about 77% of them singletons, with under 5% in the top ten. Broader study findings: HLA restriction was apparent for most CMV-associated TCR beta chains in a later analysis. Researchers had no immune exposure information except CMV serostatus available.

This sequence was found in a male donor in good health and CMV-seropositive. Material: PBMCs. The V call is TRBV2, the J call TRBJ2-1; TRBD1 is a possible D gene (6 bases). In DNA form, the CDR3 reads TGTGCCAGCAGTGTTGACAGGAGCTCCTACAATGAGCAGTTCTTC. Translated, it gives CASSVDRSSYNEQFF. Using reference TRBV2 and TRBJ2-1 for the parts outside the CDR3, the full variable domain is EPEVTQTPSHQVTQMGQEVILRCVPISNHLYFYWYRQILGQKVEFLVSFYNNEISEKSEIFDDQFSVERPDGSNFTLKIRSTKLEDSAMYFCASSVDRSSYNEQFFGPGTRLTVL.